This T cell receptor beta chain was recorded in a study of cytomegalovirus exposure and HLA in healthy donors. The study's findings and limits: TCR beta chains numbering some 150 were designated cytomegalovirus-associated. Among TCR sequences, most were rare, though some public TCRs appeared in many donors.

As for this clone: Antigen specificity is unknown.

Measured with immunoSEQ multiplex PCR; TCRdb has only the in-frame clones, and not every one. The data contain under 250,000 clones, about nine tenths of them singletons. Trimming cost V 1 base and J 2 bases; bases outside gene matches: 18. In germline, CDR1 is SGHRS, CDR2 YFSETQ. This CDR3 contains 21 residues. The roughly 120-subject validation cohort, separate from the approximately 670-subject first cohort, included the donors. The sample was PBMCs. The sequence was collected from a woman aged 18-30 years in good health and CMV-seronegative. The chain links TRBV5-1 to TRBJ2-1; the match to TRBD1 covers 10 bases. The CDR3 nucleotides are TGCGCCAGCAGCTTGTGGCGGCTAGATCCGTCGGGACAGGGGACCTACAATGAGCAGTTCTTC. Protein: CASSLWRLDPSGQGTYNEQFF.